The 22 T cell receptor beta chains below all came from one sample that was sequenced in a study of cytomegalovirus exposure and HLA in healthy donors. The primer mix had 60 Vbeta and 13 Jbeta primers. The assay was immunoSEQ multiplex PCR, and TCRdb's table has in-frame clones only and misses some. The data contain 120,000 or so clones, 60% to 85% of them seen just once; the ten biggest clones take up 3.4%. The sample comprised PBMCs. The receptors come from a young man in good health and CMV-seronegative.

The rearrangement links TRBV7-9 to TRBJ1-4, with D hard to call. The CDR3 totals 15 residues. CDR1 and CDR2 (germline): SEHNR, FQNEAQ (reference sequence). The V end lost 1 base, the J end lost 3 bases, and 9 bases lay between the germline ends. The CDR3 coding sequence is TGTGCCAGCAGCTTAGAACGGGGTTCTAATGAAAAACTGTTTTTT. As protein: CASSLERGSNEKLFF.

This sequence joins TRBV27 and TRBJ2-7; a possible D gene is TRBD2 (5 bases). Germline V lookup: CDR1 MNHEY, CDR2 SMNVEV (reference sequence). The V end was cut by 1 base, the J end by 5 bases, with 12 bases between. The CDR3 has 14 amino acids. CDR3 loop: CASSLYRGSDEQYF. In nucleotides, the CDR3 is TGTGCCAGCAGTTTATATAGAGGGTCCGACGAGCAGTACTTC.

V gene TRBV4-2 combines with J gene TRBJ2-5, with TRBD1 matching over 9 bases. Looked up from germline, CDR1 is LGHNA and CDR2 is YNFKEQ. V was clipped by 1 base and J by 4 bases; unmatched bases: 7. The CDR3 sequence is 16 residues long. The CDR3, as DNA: TGTGCCAGCAGCCAAGTAACAGGGGGCGCCCGAGAGACCCAGTACTTC. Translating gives CASSQVTGGARETQYF.

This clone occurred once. CDR3 region: CSVGTGDWGTEAFF. CDR3 coding DNA: TGCAGCGTTGGAACAGGGGATTGGGGCACTGAAGCTTTCTTT. The chain has TRBV29-1 and TRBJ1-1, with 7 nucleotides matching TRBD1. The CDR3 runs 14 residues. Germline V gene lookup returns CDR1 SQVTM and CDR2 ANQGSEA. The junction had 9 bases not matched to a gene; V was cut back by 4 bases and J by 4 bases.

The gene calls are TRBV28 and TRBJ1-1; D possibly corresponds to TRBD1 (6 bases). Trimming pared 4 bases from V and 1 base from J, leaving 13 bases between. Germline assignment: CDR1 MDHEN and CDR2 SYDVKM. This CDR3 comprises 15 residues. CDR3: CASSSTGKGNTEAFF. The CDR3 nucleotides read TGTGCCAGCAGTTCCACAGGGAAGGGGAACACTGAAGCTTTCTTT.

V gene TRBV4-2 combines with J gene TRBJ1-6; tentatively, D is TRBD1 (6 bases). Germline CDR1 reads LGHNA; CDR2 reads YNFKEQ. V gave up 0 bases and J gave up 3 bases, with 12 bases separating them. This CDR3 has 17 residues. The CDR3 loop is CASSQDLEQGYNSPLHF. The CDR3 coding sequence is TGTGCCAGCAGCCAAGATCTGGAACAGGGCTATAATTCACCCCTCCACTTT.

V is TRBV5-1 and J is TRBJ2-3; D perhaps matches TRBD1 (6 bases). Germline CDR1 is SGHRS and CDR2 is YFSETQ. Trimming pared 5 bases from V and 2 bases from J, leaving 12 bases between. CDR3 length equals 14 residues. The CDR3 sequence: CASSKGDLTDTQYF. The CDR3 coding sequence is TGCGCCAGCAGTAAGGGGGACCTCACAGATACGCAGTATTTT.

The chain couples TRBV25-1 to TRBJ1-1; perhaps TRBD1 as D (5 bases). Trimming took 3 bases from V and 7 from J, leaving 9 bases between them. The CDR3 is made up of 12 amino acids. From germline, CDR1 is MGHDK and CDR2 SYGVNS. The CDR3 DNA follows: TGTGCCAGCAGTGACCTGACAGTTGAAGCTTTCTTT. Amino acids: CASSDLTVEAFF. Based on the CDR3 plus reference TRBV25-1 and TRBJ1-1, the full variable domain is EADIYQTPRYLVIGTGKKITLECSQTMGHDKMYWYQQDPGMELHLIHYSYGVNSTEKGDLSSESTVSRIRTEHFPLTLESARPSHTSQYLCASSDLTVEAFFGQGTRLTVV.

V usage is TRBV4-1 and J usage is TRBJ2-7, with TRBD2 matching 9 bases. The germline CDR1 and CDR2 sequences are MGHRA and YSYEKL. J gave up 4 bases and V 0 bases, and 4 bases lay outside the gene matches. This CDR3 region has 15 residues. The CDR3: CASSQDRGLAYEQYF. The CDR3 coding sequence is TGCGCCAGCAGCCAAGACCGGGGACTAGCATACGAGCAGTACTTC.

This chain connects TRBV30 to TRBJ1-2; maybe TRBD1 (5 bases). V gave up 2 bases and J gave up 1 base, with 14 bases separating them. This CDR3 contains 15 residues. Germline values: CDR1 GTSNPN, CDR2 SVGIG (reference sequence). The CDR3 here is CAWSFAGGYNYGYTF. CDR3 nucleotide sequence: TGTGCCTGGAGTTTTGCGGGGGGTTATAACTATGGCTACACCTTC.

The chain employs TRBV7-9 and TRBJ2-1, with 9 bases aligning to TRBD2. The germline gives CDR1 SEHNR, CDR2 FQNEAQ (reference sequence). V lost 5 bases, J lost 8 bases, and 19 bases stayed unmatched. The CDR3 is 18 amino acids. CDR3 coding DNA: TGTGCCAGCAGCCCTAGGGGGGGACTAGCACCGTTCGGGTATGAGCAGTTCTTC. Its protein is CASSPRGGLAPFGYEQFF.

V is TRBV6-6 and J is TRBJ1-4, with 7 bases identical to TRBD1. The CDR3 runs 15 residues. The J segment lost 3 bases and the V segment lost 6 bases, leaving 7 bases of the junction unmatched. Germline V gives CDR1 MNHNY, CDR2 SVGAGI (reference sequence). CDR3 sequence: CASRTSGGANEKLFF. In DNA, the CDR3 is TGTGCCAGCAGGACTTCAGGGGGAGCTAATGAAAAACTGTTTTTT.

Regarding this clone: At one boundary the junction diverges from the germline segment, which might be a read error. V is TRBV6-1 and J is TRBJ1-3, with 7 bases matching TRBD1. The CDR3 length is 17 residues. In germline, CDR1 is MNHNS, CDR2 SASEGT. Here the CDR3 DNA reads TGTGCCAGCAGTGAACCGGGACAGCAATTCTCTGGATACACCATATATTTT. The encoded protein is CASSEPGQQFSGYTIYF.

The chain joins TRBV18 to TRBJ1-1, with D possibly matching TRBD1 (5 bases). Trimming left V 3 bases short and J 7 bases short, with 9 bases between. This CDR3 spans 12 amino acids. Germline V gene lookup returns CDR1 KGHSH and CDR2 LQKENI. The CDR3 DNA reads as TGTGCCAGCTCACCGCTGACAGATGAAGCTTTCTTT. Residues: CASSPLTDEAFF. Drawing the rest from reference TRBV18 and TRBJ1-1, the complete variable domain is NAGVMQNPRHLVRRRGQEARLRCSPMKGHSHVYWYRQLPEEGLKFMVYLQKENIIDESGMPKERFSAEFPKEGPSILRIQQVVRGDSAAYFCASSPLTDEAFFGQGTRLTVV.

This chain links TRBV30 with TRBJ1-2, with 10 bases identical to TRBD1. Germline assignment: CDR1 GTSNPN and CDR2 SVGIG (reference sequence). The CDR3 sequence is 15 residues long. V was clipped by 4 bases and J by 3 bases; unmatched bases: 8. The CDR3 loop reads CAWMQTGGSYYGYTF. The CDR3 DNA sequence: TGTGCCTGGATGCAGACAGGGGGCTCTTACTATGGCTACACCTTC.

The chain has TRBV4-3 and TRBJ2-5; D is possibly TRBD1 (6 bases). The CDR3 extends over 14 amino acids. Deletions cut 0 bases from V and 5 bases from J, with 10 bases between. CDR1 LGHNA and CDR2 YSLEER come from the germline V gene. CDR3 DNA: TGCGCCAGCAGCCAAGAACAGGGCTGGGAGACCCAGTACTTC. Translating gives CASSQEQGWETQYF.

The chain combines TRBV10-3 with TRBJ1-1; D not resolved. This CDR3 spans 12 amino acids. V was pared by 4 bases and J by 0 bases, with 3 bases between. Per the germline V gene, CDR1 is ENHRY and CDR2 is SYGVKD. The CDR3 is CAISGMNTEAFF. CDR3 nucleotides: TGTGCCATCAGTGGTATGAACACTGAAGCTTTCTTT.

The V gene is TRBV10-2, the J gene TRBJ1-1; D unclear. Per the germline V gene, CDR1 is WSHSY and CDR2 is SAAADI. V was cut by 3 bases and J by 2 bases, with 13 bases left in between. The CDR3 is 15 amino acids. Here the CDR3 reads CASSDRQVRNTEAFF. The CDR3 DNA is TGCGCCAGCAGTGATCGGCAGGTTCGTAACACTGAAGCTTTCTTT.

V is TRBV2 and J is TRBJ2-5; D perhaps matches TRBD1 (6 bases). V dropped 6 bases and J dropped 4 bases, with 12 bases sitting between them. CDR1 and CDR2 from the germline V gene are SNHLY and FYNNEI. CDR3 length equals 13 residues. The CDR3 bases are TGTGCCAGCAGCCCAACAGGGTCAGAGACCCAGTACTTC. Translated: CASSPTGSETQYF.

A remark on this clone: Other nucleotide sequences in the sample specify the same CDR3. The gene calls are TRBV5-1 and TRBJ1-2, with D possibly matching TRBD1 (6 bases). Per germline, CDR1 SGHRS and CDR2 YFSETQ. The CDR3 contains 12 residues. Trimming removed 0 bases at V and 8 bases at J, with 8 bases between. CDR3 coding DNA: TGCGCCAGCAGCTTGGACAGGGACGGCTACACCTTC. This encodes CASSLDRDGYTF.

The CDR3 reads CASSSSPSSPYNEQFF. CDR3 DNA sequence: TGTGCCAGCAGCTCGAGCCCTTCGTCCCCATACAATGAGCAGTTCTTC. The V gene is TRBV5-5, the J gene TRBJ2-1; D remains ambiguous. CDR1 SGHKS and CDR2 YYEKEE come from the germline V gene (reference sequence). This CDR3 contains 16 residues. The germline V and J ends were trimmed by 3 bases and 4 bases, with 17 bases remaining between them.

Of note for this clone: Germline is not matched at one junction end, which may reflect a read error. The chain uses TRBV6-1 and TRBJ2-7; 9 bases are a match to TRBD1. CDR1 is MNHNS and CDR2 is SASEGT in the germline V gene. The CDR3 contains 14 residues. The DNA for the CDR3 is TGTGCCAGCAGTGAAGGTCCCGGGACAGGGTCCCGGGACTTC. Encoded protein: CASSEGPGTGSRDF.